This TCR beta chain was captured in a study of T cell responses to AZD1222 COVID-19 vaccine. Study observations and caveats: Sampling that yielded the repertoires occurred only after the peak T cell response. Spike-specific TCR breadth and depth rose after two AZD1222 doses. Spike was spanned by vaccine-associated CD4 TCRs, which were dominant at 160-218 and 743-854.

About this clone: Antigen: not known.

Using immunoSEQ multiplex PCR, the repertoire was profiled, and TCRdb retains in-frame clones only, with some absent. The profile shows 100,000 to 150,000 clones, less than 90% of them singletons. There are 15 residues in the CDR3. The V segment lost 4 bases and the J segment 2 bases; nucleotides outside the gene matches: 5. Looked up from germline, CDR1 is SGHRS and CDR2 is YFSETQ. The chain links TRBV5-1 to TRBJ1-4; 7 bases line up with TRBD1. The input for sequencing was peripheral blood, taken on day 0 of AZD1222 vaccination. The receptor comes from an adult in good health. The CDR3 protein is CASSRRQGTNEKLFF. Written as DNA, the CDR3 is TGCGCCAGCAGCAGGAGACAGGGCACTAATGAAAAACTGTTTTTT.